One sample yielded the 10 T cell receptor beta chains listed below, sequenced in a study of molecular identifiers for immune sequencing clone quantification. A single record per CDR3 protein comes from TCRdb applying MiXCR to the PCR reads. The profile covers some 320,000 distinct CDR3 sequences, with 20% to 25% appearing a single time and roughly 0.8% taken by the ten largest. The source material was naive CD8+ T cells from blood, with Jurkat cell RNA spiked in. The subset: FACS-sorted CD8+CD4-CCR7+CD45RA+ naive T cells. All receptors come from a human donor in good health. Some libraries in this study had Jurkat cell RNA spiked in.

At least ten counts were recorded for this clonotype. This rearrangement joins TRBV29-1 to TRBJ1-2; D unclear. This CDR3 has 12 amino acids. Germline values: CDR1 SQVTM, CDR2 ANQGSEA. Deletions cut 0 bases from V and 2 bases from J, with 4 bases between. The CDR3, as DNA: TGCAGCGTTGAAGAACACAACTATGGCTACACCTTC. Its protein is CSVEEHNYGYTF. Drawing the rest from reference TRBV29-1 and TRBJ1-2, the complete variable domain is SAVISQKPSRDICQRGTSLTIQCQVDSQVTMMFWYRQQPGQSLTLIATANQGSEATYESGFVIDKFPISRPNLTFSTLTVSNMSPEDSSIYLCSVEEHNYGYTFGSGTRLTVV.

This clonotype occurred a few times. The rearrangement links TRBV19 to TRBJ2-5, with 8 bases identical to TRBD1. Unmatched junction bases numbered 13, after V lost 5 bases and J lost 5 bases. Germline V CDR1 and CDR2: LNHDA, SQIVND (reference sequence). The CDR3 contains 16 residues. CDR3 DNA sequence: TGTGCCAGTAGTGTCGGGGCCAGGGGGCTGGAGGAGACCCAGTACTTC. Its protein product is CASSVGARGLEETQYF.

Ten or more counts support this clonotype. The chain couples TRBV7-9 to TRBJ2-3; D not certain. The germline V gene has CDR1 SEHNR and CDR2 FQNEAQ (reference sequence). V was pared by 4 bases and J by 7 bases, with 12 bases between. This CDR3 comprises 13 residues. The CDR3 DNA sequence: TGTGCCAGCAGCTCCGCCCAGACCCATACGCAGTATTTT. This sequence encodes CASSSAQTHTQYF.

This clonotype was picked up many times. For the CDR3, the DNA is TGCAGCGTTGTTCTAGCGATGGATACGCAGTATTTT. Its translation: CSVVLAMDTQYF. The chain joins TRBV29-1 to TRBJ2-3, with D perhaps TRBD2 (6 bases). This CDR3 has 12 amino acids. The germline V gene has CDR1 SQVTM and CDR2 ANQGSEA. Trimming stripped 4 bases from V and 6 bases from J, with 11 bases between.

The CDR3 bases are TGTGCCAGCAGTGAAGTGGGGTATAATTCACCCCTCCACTTT. Its translation: CASSEVGYNSPLHF. The chain is built from TRBV2 and TRBJ1-6; D is unclear. Trimming shortened V by 1 base and J by 4 bases, and 5 bases separated the two germline ends. Germline-derived CDR1 and CDR2 are SNHLY and FYNNEI. The CDR3 contains 14 residues.

The sample holds many counts of this clonotype. The rearrangement joins TRBV4-1 to TRBJ2-7, with a tentative D call TRBD1 (5 bases). From germline, CDR1 is MGHRA and CDR2 YSYEKL. V shed 4 bases and J shed 2 bases, with 12 bases lying between them. The CDR3 totals 14 residues. The CDR3 DNA reads TGCGCCAGCAGCCTAACAGACAGTGCCTACGAGCAGTACTTC. This encodes CASSLTDSAYEQYF.

There are a few counts of this clonotype. The J gene is TRBJ2-1, the V gene TRBV12-5, with D tentatively TRBD2 (7 bases). Trimming removed 5 bases from V and 8 bases from J, with 28 bases in between. This CDR3 is built from 18 residues. Germline V lookup: CDR1 LGHNT, CDR2 FRNRAP. The CDR3 is CASGPAQGGGAAWDEQFF. The CDR3 nucleotides read TGTGCTAGTGGTCCAGCCCAGGGAGGGGGGGCCGCTTGGGATGAGCAGTTCTTC. Drawing the rest from reference TRBV12-5 and TRBJ2-1, the complete variable domain is DARVTQTPRHKVTEMGQEVTMRCQPILGHNTVFWYRQTMMQGLELLAYFRNRAPLDDSGMPKDRFSAEMPDATLATLKIQPSEPRDSAVYFCASGPAQGGGAAWDEQFFGPGTRLTVL.

This clonotype was seen at least ten times. The chain links TRBV4-3 to TRBJ2-1, with 9 bases matching TRBD1. The CDR3 is 14 amino acids. Germline V gene data show CDR1 as LGHNA and CDR2 as YSLEER. V lost 1 base and J lost 6; bases outside the gene matches: 1. The CDR3, as DNA: TGCGCCAGCAGCCAAGGGACAGGGGCCAATGAGCAGTTCTTC. It specifies CASSQGTGANEQFF.

The rearrangement links TRBV10-3 to TRBJ2-5, with D tentatively TRBD2 (6 bases). The CDR3 covers 15 residues. V lost 0 bases, J lost 7 bases, and 15 bases lay in between. In germline, CDR1 is ENHRY, CDR2 SYGVKD. The CDR3 reads CAISESETRIGTQYF. DNA of the CDR3: TGTGCCATCAGTGAGTCGGAGACTAGGATAGGGACCCAGTACTTC.

This clonotype was counted at least ten times. This chain links TRBV27 with TRBJ2-5; D ambiguous. The CDR3 is made up of 14 amino acids. Deletions cut 0 bases from V and 5 bases from J, with 10 bases between. Germline V gives CDR1 MNHEY, CDR2 SMNVEV (reference sequence). The CDR3 sequence: CASSLSTAGETQYF. In DNA, the CDR3 is TGTGCCAGCAGTTTATCGACGGCTGGCGAGACCCAGTACTTC.